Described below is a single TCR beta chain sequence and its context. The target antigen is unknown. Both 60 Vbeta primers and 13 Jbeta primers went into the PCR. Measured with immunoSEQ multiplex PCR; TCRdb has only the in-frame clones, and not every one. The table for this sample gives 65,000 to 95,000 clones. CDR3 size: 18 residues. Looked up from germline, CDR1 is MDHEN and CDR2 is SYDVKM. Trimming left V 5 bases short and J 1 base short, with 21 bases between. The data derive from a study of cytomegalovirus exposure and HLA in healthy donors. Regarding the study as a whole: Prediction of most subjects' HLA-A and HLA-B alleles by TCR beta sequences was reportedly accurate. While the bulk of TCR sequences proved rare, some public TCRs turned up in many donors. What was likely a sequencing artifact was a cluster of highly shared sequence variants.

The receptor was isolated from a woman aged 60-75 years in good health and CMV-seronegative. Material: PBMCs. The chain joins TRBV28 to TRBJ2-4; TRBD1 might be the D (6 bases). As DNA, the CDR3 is TGTGCCAGCAGTACGATAACAGGGTTCGGCTTGGCCAAAAACATTCAGTACTTC. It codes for CASSTITGFGLAKNIQYF.